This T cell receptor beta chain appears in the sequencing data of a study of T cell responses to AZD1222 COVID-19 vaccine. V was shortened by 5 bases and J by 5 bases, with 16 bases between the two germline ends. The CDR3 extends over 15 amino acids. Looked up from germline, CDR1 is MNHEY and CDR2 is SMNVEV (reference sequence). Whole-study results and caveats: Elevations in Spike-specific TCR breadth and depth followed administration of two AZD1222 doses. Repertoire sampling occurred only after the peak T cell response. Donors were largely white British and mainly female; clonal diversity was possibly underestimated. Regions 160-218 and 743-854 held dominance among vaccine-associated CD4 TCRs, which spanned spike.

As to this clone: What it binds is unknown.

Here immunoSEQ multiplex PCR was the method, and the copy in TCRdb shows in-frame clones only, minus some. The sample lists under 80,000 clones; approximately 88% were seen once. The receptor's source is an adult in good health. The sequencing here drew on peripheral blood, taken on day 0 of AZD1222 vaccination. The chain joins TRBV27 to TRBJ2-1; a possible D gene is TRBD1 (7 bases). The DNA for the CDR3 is TGTGCCAGCAGTATCAACAGGGGACTGAACAATGAGCAGTTCTTC. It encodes CASSINRGLNNEQFF.